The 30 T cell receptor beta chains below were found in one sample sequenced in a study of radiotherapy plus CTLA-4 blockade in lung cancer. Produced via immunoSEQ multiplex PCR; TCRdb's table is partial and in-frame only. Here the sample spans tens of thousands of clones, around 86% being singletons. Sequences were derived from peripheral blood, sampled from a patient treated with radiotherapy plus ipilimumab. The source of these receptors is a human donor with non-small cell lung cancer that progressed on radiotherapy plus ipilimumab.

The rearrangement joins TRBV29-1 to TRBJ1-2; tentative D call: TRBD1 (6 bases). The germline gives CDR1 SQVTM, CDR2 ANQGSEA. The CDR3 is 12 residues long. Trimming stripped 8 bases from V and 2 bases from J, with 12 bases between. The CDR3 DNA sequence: TGCAGCACAGCCGGGACAAACTATGGCTACACCTTC. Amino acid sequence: CSTAGTNYGYTF.

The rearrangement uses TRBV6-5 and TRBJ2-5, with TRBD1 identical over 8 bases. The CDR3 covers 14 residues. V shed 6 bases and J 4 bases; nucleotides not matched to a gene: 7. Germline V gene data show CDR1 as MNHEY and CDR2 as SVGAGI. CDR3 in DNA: TGTGCCAGCAGCCGCCGGGACAGGCTAGAGACCCAGTACTTC. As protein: CASSRRDRLETQYF.

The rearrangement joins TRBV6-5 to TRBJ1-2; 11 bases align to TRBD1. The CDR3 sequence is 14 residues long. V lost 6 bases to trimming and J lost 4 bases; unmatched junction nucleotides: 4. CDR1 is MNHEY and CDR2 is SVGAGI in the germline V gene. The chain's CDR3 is CASSGQGASYGYTF. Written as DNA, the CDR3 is TGTGCCAGCAGCGGACAGGGGGCCTCCTATGGCTACACCTTC.

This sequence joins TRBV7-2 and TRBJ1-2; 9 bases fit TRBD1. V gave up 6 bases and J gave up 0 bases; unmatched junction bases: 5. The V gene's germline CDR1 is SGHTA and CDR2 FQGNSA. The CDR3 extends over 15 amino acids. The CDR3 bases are TGTGCCAGCAGAGAAAGACAGGGGGCTAACTATGGCTACACCTTC. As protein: CASRERQGANYGYTF.

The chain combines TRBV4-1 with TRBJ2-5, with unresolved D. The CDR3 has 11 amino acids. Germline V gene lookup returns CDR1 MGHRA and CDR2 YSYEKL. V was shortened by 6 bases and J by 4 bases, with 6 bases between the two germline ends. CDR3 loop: CASREGETQYF. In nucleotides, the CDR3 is TGCGCCAGCAGAGAAGGAGAGACCCAGTACTTC.

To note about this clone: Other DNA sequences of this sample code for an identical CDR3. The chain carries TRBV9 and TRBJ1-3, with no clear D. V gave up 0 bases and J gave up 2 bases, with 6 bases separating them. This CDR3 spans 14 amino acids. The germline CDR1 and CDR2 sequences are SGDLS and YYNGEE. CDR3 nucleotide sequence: TGTGCCAGCAGCGTAGGGGGAACTGGAAACACCATATATTTT. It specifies CASSVGGTGNTIYF.

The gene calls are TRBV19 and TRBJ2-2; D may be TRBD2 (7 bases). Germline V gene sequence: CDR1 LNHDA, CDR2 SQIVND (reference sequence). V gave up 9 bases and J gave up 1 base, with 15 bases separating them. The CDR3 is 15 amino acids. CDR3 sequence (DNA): TGTGCCAGCACCGGGGGGCGGGGGAACACCGGGGAGCTGTTTTTT. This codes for CASTGGRGNTGELFF.

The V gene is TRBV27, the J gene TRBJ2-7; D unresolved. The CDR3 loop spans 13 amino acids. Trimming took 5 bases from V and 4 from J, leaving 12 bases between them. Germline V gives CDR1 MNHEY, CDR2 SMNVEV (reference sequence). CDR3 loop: CASSLDESYEQYF. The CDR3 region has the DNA TGTGCCAGCAGTCTAGACGAGAGTTACGAGCAGTACTTC.

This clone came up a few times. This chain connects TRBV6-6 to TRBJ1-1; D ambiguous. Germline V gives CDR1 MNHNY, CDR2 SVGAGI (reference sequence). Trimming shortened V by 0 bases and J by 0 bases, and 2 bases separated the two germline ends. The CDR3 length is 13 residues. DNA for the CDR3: TGTGCCAGCAGTTACTCCCTGAACACTGAAGCTTTCTTT. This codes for CASSYSLNTEAFF.

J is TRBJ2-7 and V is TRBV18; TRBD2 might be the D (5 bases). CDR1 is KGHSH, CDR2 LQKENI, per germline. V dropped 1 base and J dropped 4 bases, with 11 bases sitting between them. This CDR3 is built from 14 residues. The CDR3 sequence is CASSPREPGYEQYF. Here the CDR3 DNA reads TGTGCCAGCTCACCACGGGAGCCCGGGTACGAGCAGTACTTC.

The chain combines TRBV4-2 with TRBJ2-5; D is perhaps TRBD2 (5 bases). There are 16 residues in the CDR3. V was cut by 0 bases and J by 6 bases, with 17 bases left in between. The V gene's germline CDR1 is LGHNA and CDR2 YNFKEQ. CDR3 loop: CASSQDGLGRDKTQYF. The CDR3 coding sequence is TGTGCCAGCAGCCAAGATGGGCTGGGGAGAGACAAGACCCAGTACTTC.

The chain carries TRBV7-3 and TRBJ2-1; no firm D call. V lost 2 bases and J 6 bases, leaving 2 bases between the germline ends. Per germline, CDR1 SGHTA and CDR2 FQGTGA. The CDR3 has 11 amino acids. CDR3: CASSLGNEQFF. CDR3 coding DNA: TGTGCCAGCAGCTTAGGCAATGAGCAGTTCTTC.

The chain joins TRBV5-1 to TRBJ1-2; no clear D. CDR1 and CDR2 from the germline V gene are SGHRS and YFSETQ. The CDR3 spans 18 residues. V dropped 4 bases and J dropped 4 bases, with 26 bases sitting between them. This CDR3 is CASSPVRAAGVQIYGYTF. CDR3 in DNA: TGCGCCAGCAGCCCCGTCCGGGCTGCTGGCGTTCAAATCTATGGCTACACCTTC.

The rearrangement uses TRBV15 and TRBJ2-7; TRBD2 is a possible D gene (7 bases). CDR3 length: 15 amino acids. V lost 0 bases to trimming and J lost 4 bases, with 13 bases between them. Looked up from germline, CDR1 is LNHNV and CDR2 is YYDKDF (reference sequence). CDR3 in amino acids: CATSRDRGGMYEQYF. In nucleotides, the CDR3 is TGTGCCACCAGCAGAGATAGGGGGGGCATGTACGAGCAGTACTTC.

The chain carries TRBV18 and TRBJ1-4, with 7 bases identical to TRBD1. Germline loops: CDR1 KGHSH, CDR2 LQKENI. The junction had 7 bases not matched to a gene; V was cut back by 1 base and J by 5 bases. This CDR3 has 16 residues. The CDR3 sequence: CASSPRQGQNNEKLFF. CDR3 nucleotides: TGTGCCAGCTCACCACGGCAGGGACAGAACAATGAAAAACTGTTTTTT.

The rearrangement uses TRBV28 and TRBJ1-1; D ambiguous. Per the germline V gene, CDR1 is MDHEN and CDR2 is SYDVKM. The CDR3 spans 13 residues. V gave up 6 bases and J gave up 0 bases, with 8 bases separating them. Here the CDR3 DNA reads TGTGCCAGCAGGTGGACGGTGAACACTGAAGCTTTCTTT. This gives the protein CASRWTVNTEAFF.

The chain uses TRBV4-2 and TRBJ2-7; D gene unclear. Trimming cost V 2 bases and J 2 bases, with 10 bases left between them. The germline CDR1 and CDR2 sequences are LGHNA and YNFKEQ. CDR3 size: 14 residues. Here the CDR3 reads CASSQSTITYEQYF. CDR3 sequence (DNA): TGTGCCAGCAGCCAAAGTACTATTACCTACGAGCAGTACTTC.

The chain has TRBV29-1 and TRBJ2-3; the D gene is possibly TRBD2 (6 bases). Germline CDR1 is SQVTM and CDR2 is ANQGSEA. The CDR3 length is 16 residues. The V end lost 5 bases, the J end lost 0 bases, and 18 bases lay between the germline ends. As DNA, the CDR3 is TGCAGCGTTTTCGGGACCCGCGGGGAGAGCACAGATACGCAGTATTTT. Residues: CSVFGTRGESTDTQYF.

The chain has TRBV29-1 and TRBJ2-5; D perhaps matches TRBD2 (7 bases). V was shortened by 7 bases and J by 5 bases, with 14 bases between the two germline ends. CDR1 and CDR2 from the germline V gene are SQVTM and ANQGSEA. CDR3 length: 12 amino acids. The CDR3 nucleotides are TGCAGCGCCGGACTAGGGGGGGAGACCCAGTACTTC. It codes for CSAGLGGETQYF.

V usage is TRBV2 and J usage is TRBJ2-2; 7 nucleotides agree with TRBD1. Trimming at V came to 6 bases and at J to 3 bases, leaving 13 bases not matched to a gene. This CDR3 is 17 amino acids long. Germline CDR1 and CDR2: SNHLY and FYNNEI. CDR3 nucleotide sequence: TGTGCCAGCAGCGCTCACAGGGGCCTATCCGACACCGGGGAGCTGTTTTTT. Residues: CASSAHRGLSDTGELFF.

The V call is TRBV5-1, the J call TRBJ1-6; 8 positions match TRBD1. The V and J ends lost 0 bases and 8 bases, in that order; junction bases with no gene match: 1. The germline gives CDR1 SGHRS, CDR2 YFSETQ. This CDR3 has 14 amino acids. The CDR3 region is CASSLGTGHSPLHF. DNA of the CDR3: TGCGCCAGCAGCTTGGGGACAGGGCATTCACCCCTCCACTTT.

The CDR3 DNA sequence: TGTGCCAGCAGCGTAGTTCATACTTACGAGCAGTACTTC. As protein: CASSVVHTYEQYF. The chain carries TRBV9 and TRBJ2-7; D gene ambiguous. V dropped 0 bases and J dropped 4 bases, with 8 bases sitting between them. CDR1 is SGDLS, CDR2 YYNGEE, per germline. The CDR3 consists of 13 residues.

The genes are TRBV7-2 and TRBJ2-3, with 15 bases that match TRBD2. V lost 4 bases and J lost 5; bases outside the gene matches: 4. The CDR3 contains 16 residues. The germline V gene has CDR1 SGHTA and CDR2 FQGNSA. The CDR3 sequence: CASSSGLAGGRDTQYF. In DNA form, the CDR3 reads TGTGCCAGCAGCTCGGGACTAGCGGGGGGCCGAGATACGCAGTATTTT.

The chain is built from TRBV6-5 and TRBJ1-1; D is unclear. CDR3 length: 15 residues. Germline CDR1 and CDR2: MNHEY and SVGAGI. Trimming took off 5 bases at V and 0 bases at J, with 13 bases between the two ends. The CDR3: CASSAELIMNTEAFF. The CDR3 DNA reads TGTGCCAGCAGTGCGGAACTGATTATGAACACTGAAGCTTTCTTT.

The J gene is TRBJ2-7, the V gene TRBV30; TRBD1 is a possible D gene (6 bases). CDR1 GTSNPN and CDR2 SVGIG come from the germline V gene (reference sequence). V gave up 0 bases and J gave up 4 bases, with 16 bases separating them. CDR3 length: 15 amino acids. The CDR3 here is CAWSVGPTGWYEQYF. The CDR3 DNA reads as TGTGCCTGGAGTGTAGGGCCGACAGGTTGGTACGAGCAGTACTTC.

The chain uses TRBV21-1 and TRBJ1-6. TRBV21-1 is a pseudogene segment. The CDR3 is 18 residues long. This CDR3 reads CASSNKDLRSSYNSPLHF. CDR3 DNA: TGTGCCAGCAGCAATAAGGATCTTCGGAGCTCCTATAATTCACCCCTCCACTTT.

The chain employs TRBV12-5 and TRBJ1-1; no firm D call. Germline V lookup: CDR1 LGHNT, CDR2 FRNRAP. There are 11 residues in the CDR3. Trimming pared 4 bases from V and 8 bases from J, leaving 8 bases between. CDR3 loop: CASGSYLEAFF. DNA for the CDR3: TGTGCTAGTGGTTCTTATCTCGAAGCTTTCTTT.

For the CDR3, the DNA is TGTGCCAGCAGCCTTAGCGGGATGAACAATGAGCAGTTCTTC. Its protein is CASSLSGMNNEQFF. V gene TRBV5-4 combines with J gene TRBJ2-1; 8 nucleotides line up with TRBD2. The CDR3 runs to 14 residues. In germline, CDR1 is SGHNT, CDR2 YYREEE (reference sequence). V lost 4 bases and J lost 5; bases outside the gene matches: 5.

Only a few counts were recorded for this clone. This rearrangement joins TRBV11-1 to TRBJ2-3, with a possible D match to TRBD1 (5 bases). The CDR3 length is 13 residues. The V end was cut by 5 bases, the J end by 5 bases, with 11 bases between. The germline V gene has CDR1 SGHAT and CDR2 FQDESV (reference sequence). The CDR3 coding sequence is TGTGCCAGCAGCCGAAACCAGGGAGATACGCAGTATTTT. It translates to CASSRNQGDTQYF.

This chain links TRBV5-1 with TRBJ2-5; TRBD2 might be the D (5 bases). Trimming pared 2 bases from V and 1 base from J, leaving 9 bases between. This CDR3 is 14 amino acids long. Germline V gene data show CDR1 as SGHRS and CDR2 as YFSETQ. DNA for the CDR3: TGCGCCAGCAGCTTCCGAGGACTCCAAGAGACCCAGTACTTC. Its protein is CASSFRGLQETQYF.